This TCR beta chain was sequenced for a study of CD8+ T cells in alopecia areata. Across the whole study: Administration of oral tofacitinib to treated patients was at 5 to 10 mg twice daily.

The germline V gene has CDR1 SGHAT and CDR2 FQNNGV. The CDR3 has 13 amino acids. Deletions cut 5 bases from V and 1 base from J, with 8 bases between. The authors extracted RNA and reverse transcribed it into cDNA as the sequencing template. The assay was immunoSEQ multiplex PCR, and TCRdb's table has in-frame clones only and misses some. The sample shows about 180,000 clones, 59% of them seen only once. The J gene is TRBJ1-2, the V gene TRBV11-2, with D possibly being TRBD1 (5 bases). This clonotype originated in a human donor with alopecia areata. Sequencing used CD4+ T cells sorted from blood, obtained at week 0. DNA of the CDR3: TGTGCCAGCAGCCCCGACAGTAACTATGGCTACACCTTC. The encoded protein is CASSPDSNYGYTF.